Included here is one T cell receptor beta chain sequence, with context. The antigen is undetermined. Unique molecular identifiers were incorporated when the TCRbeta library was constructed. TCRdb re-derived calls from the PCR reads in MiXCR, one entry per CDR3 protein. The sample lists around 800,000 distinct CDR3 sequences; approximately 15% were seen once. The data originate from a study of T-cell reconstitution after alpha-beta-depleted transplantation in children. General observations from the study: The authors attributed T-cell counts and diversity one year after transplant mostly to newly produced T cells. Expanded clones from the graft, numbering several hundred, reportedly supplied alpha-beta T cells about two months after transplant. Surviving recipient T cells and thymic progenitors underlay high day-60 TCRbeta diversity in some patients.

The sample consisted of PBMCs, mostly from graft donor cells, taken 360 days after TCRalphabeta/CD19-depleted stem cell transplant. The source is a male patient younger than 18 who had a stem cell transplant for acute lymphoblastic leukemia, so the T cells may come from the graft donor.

The CDR3 loop reads CAWMITSGRPRETQYF. The CDR3 DNA reads TGTGCCTGGATGATCACTAGCGGGAGGCCGCGAGAGACCCAGTACTTC. The chain couples TRBV30 to TRBJ2-5, with 12 bases aligning to TRBD2. CDR3 size: 16 residues. CDR1 is GTSNPN, CDR2 SVGIG, per germline (reference sequence). V trimming: 4 bases; J trimming: 4 bases; junction bases outside the gene matches: 10.